This TCR beta chain was found in a study of shared clonotypes between healthy human individuals. Study-level findings and limits: Collection of samples was limited to blood; tissue repertoires likely differ. Four donors had about 5% of their naive CD4 clonotypes in common.

Genomic DNA of every subset was divided equally among multiple immunoSEQ plates. Clones were sequenced by immunoSEQ multiplex PCR, and TCRdb holds only the in-frame ones, with some missing. The table records roughly 1 million clones, about 75% of them present only once. On this clone itself: What it binds is unknown.

Germline CDR1 and CDR2: MNHNS and SASEGT. CDR3 size: 13 residues. Trimming stripped 3 bases from V and 9 bases from J, with 15 bases between. The chain employs TRBV6-1 and TRBJ2-7; D is perhaps TRBD2 (6 bases). Sequenced material: memory CD4+ T cells sorted from blood. Subset of the sample: CD45RA-negative fraction. The clonotype was recovered from a man between 18 and 35 years old in good health. The CDR3 loop reads CASSEARREVQYF. CDR3 DNA sequence: TGTGCCAGCAGTGAGGCCCGCAGGGAGGTGCAGTACTTC.